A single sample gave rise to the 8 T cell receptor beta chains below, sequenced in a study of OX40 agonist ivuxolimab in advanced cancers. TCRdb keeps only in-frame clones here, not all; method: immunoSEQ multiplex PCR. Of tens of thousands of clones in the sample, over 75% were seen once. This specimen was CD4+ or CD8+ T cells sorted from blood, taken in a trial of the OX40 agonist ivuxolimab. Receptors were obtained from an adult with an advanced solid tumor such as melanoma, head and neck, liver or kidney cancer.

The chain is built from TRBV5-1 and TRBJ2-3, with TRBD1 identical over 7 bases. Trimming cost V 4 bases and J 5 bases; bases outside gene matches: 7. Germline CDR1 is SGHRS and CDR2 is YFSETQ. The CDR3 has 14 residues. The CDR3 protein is CASSIGTVEDTQYF. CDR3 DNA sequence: TGCGCCAGCAGCATAGGGACAGTAGAAGATACGCAGTATTTT.

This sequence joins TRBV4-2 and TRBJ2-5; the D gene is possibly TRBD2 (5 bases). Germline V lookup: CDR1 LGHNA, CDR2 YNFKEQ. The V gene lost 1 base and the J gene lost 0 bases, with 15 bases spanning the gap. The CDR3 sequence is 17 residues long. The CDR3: CASSQGTAGPYQETQYF. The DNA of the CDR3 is TGTGCCAGCAGCCAAGGAACGGCGGGCCCGTACCAAGAGACCCAGTACTTC.

The CDR3 spells CASSQGTGYYQETQYF. The CDR3 nucleotides read TGTGCCAGCAGCCAAGGGACAGGTTATTACCAAGAGACCCAGTACTTC. The chain has TRBV14 and TRBJ2-5; 7 bases align to TRBD1. J gave up 0 bases and V 1 base, and 5 bases lay outside the gene matches. CDR3 length equals 16 residues. Germline CDR1 and CDR2: SGHDN and FVKESK.

The CDR3 sequence: CASSLDSLDTQYF. The CDR3 DNA reads as TGTGCCAGCTCCCTAGACAGCCTAGATACGCAGTATTTT. The chain combines TRBV18 with TRBJ2-3; D possibly corresponds to TRBD1 (5 bases). Trimming took 6 bases from V and 5 from J, leaving 12 bases between them. This CDR3 has 13 residues. Germline V lookup: CDR1 KGHSH, CDR2 LQKENI. The whole variable domain, remainder taken from reference TRBV18 and TRBJ2-3, is NAGVMQNPRHLVRRRGQEARLRCSPMKGHSHVYWYRQLPEEGLKFMVYLQKENIIDESGMPKERFSAEFPKEGPSILRIQQVVRGDSAAYFCASSLDSLDTQYFGPGTRLTVL.

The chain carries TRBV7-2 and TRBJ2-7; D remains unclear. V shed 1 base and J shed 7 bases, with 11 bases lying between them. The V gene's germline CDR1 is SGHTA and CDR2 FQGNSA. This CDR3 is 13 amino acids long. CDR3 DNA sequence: TGTGCCAGCAGCTTAGGAGTCCCCGGGGAGCAGTACTTC. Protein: CASSLGVPGEQYF.

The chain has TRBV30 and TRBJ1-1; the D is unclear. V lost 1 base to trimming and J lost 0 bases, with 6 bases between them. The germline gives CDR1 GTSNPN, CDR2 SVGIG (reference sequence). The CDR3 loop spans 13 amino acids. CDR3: CAWSGTVNTEAFF. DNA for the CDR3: TGTGCCTGGAGTGGGACGGTGAACACTGAAGCTTTCTTT.

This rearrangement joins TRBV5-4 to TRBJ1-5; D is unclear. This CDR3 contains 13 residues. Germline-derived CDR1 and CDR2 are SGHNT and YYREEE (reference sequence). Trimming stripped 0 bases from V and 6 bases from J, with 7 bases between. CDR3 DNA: TGTGCCAGCAGCTTGGGGCTAAGTCAGCCCCAGCATTTT. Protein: CASSLGLSQPQHF.

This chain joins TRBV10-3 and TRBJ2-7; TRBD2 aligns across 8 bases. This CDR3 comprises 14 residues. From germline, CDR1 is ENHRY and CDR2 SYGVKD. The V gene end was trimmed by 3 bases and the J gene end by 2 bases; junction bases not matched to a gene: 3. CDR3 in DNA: TGTGCCATCAGTGAACGGGAGGGAACCTACGAGCAGTACTTC. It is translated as CAISEREGTYEQYF.